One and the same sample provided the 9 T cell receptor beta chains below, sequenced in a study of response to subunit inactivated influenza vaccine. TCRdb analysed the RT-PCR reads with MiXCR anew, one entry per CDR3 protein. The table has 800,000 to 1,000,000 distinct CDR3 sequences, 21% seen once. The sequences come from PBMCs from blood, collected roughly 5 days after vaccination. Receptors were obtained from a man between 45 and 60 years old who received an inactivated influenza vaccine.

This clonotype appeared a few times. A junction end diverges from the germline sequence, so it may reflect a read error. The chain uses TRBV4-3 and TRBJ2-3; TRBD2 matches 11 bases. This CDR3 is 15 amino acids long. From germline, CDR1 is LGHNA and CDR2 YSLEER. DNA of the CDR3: TGTGCCAGCAGCCAAGGGGCTAGCGGGAGGGATACGCAGTATTTT. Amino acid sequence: CASSQGASGRDTQYF.

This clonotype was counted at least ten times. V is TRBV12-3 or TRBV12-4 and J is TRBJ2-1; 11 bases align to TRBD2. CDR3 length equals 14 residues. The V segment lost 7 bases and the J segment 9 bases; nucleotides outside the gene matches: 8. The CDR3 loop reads CASTTSGGRGEQFF. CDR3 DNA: TGTGCCAGCACAACTAGCGGGGGCCGCGGTGAGCAGTTCTTC.

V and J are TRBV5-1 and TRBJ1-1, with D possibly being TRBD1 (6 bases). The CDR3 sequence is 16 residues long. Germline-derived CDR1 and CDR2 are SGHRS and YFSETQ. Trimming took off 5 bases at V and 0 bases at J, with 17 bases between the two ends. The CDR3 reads CASSRAGVLMNTEAFF. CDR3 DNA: TGCGCCAGCAGTCGCGCAGGGGTCCTAATGAACACTGAAGCTTTCTTT.

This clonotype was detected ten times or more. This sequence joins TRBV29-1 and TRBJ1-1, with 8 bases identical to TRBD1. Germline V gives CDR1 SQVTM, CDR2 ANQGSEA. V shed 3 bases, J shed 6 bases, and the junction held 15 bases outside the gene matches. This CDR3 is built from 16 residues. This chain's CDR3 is CSVDIQGAAFMPEAFF. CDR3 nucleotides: TGCAGCGTTGATATCCAGGGGGCCGCATTTATGCCTGAAGCTTTCTTT.

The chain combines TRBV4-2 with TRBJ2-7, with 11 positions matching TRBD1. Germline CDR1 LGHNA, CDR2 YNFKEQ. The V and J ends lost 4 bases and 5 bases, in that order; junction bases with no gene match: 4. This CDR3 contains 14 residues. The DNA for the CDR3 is TGTGCCAGCAGCCCCCGGGACAGGGGGGACGAGCAGTACTTC. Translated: CASSPRDRGDEQYF.

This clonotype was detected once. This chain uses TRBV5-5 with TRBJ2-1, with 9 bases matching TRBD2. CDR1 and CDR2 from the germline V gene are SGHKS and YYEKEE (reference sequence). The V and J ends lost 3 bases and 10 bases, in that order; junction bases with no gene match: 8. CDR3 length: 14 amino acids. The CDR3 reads CASSWGLAGPEQFF. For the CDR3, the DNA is TGTGCCAGCAGCTGGGGGCTAGCGGGGCCGGAGCAGTTCTTC.

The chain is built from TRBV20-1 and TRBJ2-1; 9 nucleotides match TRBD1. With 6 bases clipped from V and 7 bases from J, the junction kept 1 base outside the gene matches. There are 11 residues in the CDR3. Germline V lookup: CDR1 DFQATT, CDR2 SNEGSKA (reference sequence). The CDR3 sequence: CSADRGNEQFF. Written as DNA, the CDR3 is TGCAGTGCAGACAGGGGGAATGAGCAGTTCTTC.

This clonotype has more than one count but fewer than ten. Here the CDR3 reads CASSHSTGGEQETQYF. CDR3 bases: TGTGCCAGCTCACACTCGACAGGGGGAGAACAAGAGACCCAGTACTTC. V gene TRBV18 combines with J gene TRBJ2-5; 9 positions match TRBD1. This CDR3 is 16 amino acids long. Looked up from germline, CDR1 is KGHSH and CDR2 is LQKENI. Losses at the gene ends were 4 bases for V and 2 bases for J; bases not matched to a gene: 8.

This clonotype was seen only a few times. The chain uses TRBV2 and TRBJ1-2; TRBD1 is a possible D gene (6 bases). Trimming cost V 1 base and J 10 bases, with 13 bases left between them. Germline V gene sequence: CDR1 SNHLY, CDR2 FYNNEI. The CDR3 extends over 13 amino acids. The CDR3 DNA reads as TGTGCCAGCAGTGAAGTGGGGGGCTCACACTACACCTTC. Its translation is CASSEVGGSHYTF.